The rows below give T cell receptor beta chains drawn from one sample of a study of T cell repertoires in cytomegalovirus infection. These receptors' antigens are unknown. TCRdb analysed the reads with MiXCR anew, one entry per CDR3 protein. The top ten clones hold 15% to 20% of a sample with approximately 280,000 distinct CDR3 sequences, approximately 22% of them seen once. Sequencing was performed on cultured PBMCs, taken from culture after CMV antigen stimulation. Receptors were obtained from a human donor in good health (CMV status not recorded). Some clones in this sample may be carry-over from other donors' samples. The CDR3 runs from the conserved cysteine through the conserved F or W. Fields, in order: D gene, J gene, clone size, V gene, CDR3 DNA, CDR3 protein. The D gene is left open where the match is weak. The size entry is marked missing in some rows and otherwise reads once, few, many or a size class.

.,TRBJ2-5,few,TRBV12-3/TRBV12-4,TGTGCCAGCAGGGTCGGGAATTGGGAGACCCAGTACTTC,CASRVGNWETQYF
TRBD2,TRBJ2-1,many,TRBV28,TGTGCCAGCAGGGCGGCCGGGACTAGCGGGACTAATGAGCAGTTCTTC,CASRAAGTSGTNEQFF
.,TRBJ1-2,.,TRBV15,TGTGCCACCAGCAGAGATTCCCTGGGGGACTATGGCTACACCTTC,CATSRDSLGDYGYTF
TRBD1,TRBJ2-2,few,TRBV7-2,TGTGCCAGCAGCTTTGGGGGACAGTCCGGGGAGCTGTTTTTT,CASSFGGQSGELFF
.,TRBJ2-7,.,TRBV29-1,TGCAGCGTTGAGCAGGCGACCTACGAGCAGTACTTC,CSVEQATYEQYF
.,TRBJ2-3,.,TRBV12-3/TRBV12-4,TGTGCCAGCAGTTTCAGGCGGGGTCCAGATACGCAGTATTTT,CASSFRRGPDTQYF
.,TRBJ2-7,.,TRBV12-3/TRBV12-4,TGTGCCAGCAGTTTACCTCAAGCAACAGGAATGGGGTTGTACGAGCAGTACTTC,CASSLPQATGMGLYEQYF
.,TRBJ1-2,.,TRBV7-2,TGTGCCAGCAGCTCCAGTGCCACTACAAGCTATGGCTACACCTTC,CASSSSATTSYGYTF
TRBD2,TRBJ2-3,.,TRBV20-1,TGCAGTGCCGGGGGGGGCAATGCGCAGTATTTT,CSAGGGNAQYF
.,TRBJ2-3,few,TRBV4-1,TGCGCCAGCAGCCAAGCAGGGGCTGACCCAACAGATACGCAGTATTTT,CASSQAGADPTDTQYF
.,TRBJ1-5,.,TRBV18,TGTGCCAGTAGCCCCGGACAAGGCAATCAGCCCCAGCATTTT,CASSPGQGNQPQHF
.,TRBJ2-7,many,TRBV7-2,TGTGCCAGCAGCTTAGAGCGAGGGGGATACGAGCAGTACTTC,CASSLERGGYEQYF
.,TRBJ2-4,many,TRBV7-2,TGTGCCAGCAGCTTAGTAGGGCGGGGAATCGGACAACTAGCCAAAAACATTCAGTACTTC,CASSLVGRGIGQLAKNIQYF
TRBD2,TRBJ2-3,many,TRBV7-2,TGTGCCAGCAGCTTCCAGACTAGCGGGACAGATACGCAGTATTTT,CASSFQTSGTDTQYF
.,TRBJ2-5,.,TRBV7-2,TGTGCCAGCAGCAATAAAATATACGGCCAAGAGACCCAGTACTTC,CASSNKIYGQETQYF
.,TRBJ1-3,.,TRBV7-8,TGTGCCAGCAGCCGAGGGGGGGAGCCTGGAAACACCATATATTTT,CASSRGGEPGNTIYF
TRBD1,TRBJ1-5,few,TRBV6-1,TGTGCCAGCACCAACGTAGGACAGGGTAGCAATCAGCCCCAGCATTTT,CASTNVGQGSNQPQHF